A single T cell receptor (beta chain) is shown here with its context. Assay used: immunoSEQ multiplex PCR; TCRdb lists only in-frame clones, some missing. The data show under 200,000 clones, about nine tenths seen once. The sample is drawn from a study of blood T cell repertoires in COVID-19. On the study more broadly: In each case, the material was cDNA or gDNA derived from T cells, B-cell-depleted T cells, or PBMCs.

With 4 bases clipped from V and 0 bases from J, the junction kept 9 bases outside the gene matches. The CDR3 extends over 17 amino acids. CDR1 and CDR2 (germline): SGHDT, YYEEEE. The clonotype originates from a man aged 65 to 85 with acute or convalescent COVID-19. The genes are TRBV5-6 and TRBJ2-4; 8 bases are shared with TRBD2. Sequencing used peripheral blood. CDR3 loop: CASSQTSVNLAKNIQYF. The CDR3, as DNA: TGTGCCAGCAGCCAGACTAGCGTCAATCTAGCCAAAAACATTCAGTACTTC.